This section outlines one T cell receptor (beta chain) sequence together with its context. This sample was taken from a study of cytomegalovirus exposure and HLA in healthy donors. The PCR contained 60 Vbeta and 13 Jbeta primers. The repertoire was sequenced with immunoSEQ multiplex PCR; TCRdb's copy has only in-frame clones and lacks some. The sample carries some 120,000 clones, 80% recorded once. J lost 15 bases, V lost 6 bases, and 11 bases had no gene match. From germline, CDR1 is SNHLY and CDR2 FYNNEI. The CDR3 has 13 residues. The gene calls are TRBV2 and TRBJ2-1; 10 nucleotides align to TRBD1. This receptor was taken from a male donor in good health and CMV-seronegative. What was sequenced was PBMCs. The CDR3 reads CASSQNLGDRGFF. The CDR3, as DNA: TGTGCCAGCAGCCAAAACCTGGGGGACAGGGGGTTCTTC.